The 2 T cell receptor beta chains below were found in one sample sequenced in a study of T cells in localized non-small cell lung cancer. TCRdb's table, derived via immunoSEQ multiplex PCR, lists solely in-frame clones and lacks some. Of some 5,600 clones in the sample, 50% to 60% are singletons; the top ten hold about 3.8%. The sample was lymph node tissue, taken before any cancer treatment. The receptors originated from a male donor at least 60 years old with stage I squamous cell lung carcinoma.

V is TRBV19 and J is TRBJ2-3; D is possibly TRBD1 (5 bases). The length of the CDR3 is 15 residues. Trimming pared 1 base from V and 2 bases from J, leaving 10 bases between. Germline-derived CDR1 and CDR2 are LNHDA and SQIVND (reference sequence). Written as DNA, the CDR3 is TGTGCCAGTAGTATAGGAAAGGGGCCCACAGATACGCAGTATTTT. Translation gives CASSIGKGPTDTQYF. Combining the CDR3 with reference TRBV19 and TRBJ2-3 gives the whole variable domain DGGITQSPKYLFRKEGQNVTLSCEQNLNHDAMYWYRQDPGQGLRLIYYSQIVNDFQKGDIAEGYSVSREKKESFPLTVTSAQKNPTAFYLCASSIGKGPTDTQYFGPGTRLTVL.

This clone occurred a few times. The chain employs TRBV6-8 and TRBJ1-2, with D tentatively TRBD1 (5 bases). Deletions cut 0 bases from V and 3 bases from J, with 8 bases between. Germline V gives CDR1 MNHGY, CDR2 SAAAGT. The length of the CDR3 is 14 residues. Here the CDR3 reads CASSYSTTDYGYTF. The CDR3, as DNA: TGTGCCAGCAGTTACTCGACGACAGACTATGGCTACACCTTC.